The T cell receptor beta chain described here comes from a study of blood T cell repertoires in COVID-19. Germline V lookup: CDR1 SGHDT, CDR2 YYEEEE. The CDR3 is made up of 15 amino acids. The germline V and J ends were trimmed by 3 bases and 0 bases, with 12 bases remaining between them. Per the study methods: Reference gene primer amplification gave nucleated cell count estimates. The repertoire was sequenced with immunoSEQ multiplex PCR; TCRdb's copy has only in-frame clones and lacks some. D and trimming come from the DNA, and the V and J calls and clone size come from that table. The table lists 150,000 to 200,000 clones, 84% of them singletons, with 3% to 3.5% in the top ten. Participants were aged roughly 18 to 100 years from around 26 US areas. Clinical histories supplied by participants themselves formed the basis of cohort assignment.

The chain joins TRBV5-6 to TRBJ1-1; perhaps TRBD1 as D (6 bases). The origin of this receptor is a woman aged 25 to 39 who had been exposed to COVID-19. Sequencing was done on a sample of PBMCs or T cells enriched from blood (not recorded which). The CDR3 spells CASSYITGMNTEAFF. The DNA for the CDR3 is TGTGCCAGCAGCTATATAACAGGGATGAACACTGAAGCTTTCTTT.